This is a list of T cell receptor beta chains from one sample in a study of CD8+ T cells in alopecia areata. Libraries were prepared by immunoSEQ multiplex PCR; TCRdb keeps only in-frame clonotypes and omits some of them. Seen here are 150,000 to 200,000 clones, around three fifths observed once, and the top ten hold 1.3%. This specimen consisted of CD4+ T cells sorted from blood, obtained between weeks 49 and 50, from a patient treated with tofacitinib. The receptor set was obtained from a human donor with alopecia areata. Both conserved end residues are part of each CDR3.

TRBV5-1,TRBJ2-1,CASGRDRGDDEQFF
TRBV29-1,TRBJ1-1,CSGNRQGNTEAFF
TRBV5-1,TRBJ2-5,CASSGWTQGFKETQYF
TRBV6-5,TRBJ1-1,CASRGGREAFF
TRBV5-1,TRBJ1-1,CASSLAVGGTEAFF
TRBV5-6,TRBJ2-6,CASSFKNPGANVLTF
TRBV2,TRBJ2-5,CASSEETQYF
TRBV7-2,TRBJ1-5,CASSWDTNQPQHF
TRBV7-2,TRBJ2-2,CASSLTNTGELFF
TRBV11-2,TRBJ1-1,CASNMDANTEAFF
TRBV30,TRBJ2-2,CAWTPQGVGELFF
TRBV15,TRBJ1-1,CATRRGEDTEAFF
TRBV25-1,TRBJ2-3,CASSARASTDTQYF
TRBV27,TRBJ2-4,CASSLVSVGRLSAKNIQYF
TRBV6-6,TRBJ1-2,CASSPGTSNYGYTF
TRBV2,TRBJ2-7,CASSELQGTYEQYF
TRBV10-2,TRBJ1-5,CASSRGNQPQHF
TRBV7-9,TRBJ2-3,CASSFNVPWDTSTDTQYF
TRBV11-2,TRBJ2-5,CASSLALFPETQYF
TRBV30,TRBJ1-5,CAWSGGANQPQHF
TRBV4-3,TRBJ2-3,CASSQVGVSVDTQYF
TRBV30,TRBJ1-2,CAWSVITIERCTF
TRBV4-3,TRBJ2-1,CASSQDLRETGVYEQFF
TRBV10-3,TRBJ2-1,CAIGLNNEQFF
TRBV30,TRBJ1-2,CAWTPPRENYGYTF
TRBV15,TRBJ1-4,CATSRDSGSTNEKLFF
TRBV7-2,TRBJ2-7,CASSLEFGGRRGQQYF
TRBV7-2,TRBJ2-3,CASSPRLGTQYF
TRBV15,TRBJ2-5,CATSRDINSLQETQYF
TRBV7-6,TRBJ2-5,CASSGTGSETQYF
TRBV28,TRBJ2-2,CASSLLPRTGWSNTGELFF
TRBV2,TRBJ2-2,CASRPGLPNTGELFF
TRBV7-8,TRBJ2-7,CASSHSRGEQYF
TRBV9,TRBJ1-6,CASSVEQDNSPLHF
TRBV6-5,TRBJ1-6,CASSDEDSNSPLHF
TRBV29-1,TRBJ2-1,CSVDGRGEGSYNEQFF
TRBV11-2,TRBJ2-7,CASSSQGSEQYF
TRBV30,TRBJ1-4,CAWSVLGRNEKLFF
TRBV14,TRBJ1-1,CASSRLQGNTEAFF
TRBV6-1,TRBJ1-1,CASTGTANTEAFF
TRBV21-1,TRBJ2-7,CASSIVTSNPYEQYF
TRBV19,TRBJ1-1,CATIRRFEAFF
TRBV29-1,TRBJ2-7,CSVEVILGGEQYF
TRBV30,TRBJ2-2,CAWSVLSGTGELFF
TRBV10-3,TRBJ2-3,CAISDPRGRTDTQYF
TRBV7-6,TRBJ2-1,CASSGPNEQFF
TRBV4-3,TRBJ2-1,CASSTTGGAYNEQFF
TRBV6-5,TRBJ2-6,CATMLAGANVLTF